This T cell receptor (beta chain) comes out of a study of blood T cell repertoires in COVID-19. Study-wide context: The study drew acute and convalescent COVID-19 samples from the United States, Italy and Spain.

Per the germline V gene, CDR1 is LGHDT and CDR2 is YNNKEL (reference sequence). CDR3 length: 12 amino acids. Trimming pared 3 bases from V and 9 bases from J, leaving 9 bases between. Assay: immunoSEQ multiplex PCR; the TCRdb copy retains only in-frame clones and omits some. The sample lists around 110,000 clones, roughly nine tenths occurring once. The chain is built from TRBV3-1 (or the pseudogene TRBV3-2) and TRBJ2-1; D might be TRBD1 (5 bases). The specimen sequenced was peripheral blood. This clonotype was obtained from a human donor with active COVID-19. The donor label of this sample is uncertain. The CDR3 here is CASSQQGSEQFF. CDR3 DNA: TGTGCCAGCAGCCAGCAGGGTAGTGAGCAGTTCTTC.